This T cell receptor beta chain originates from a study of blood T cell repertoires in COVID-19. Study in general: The United States, Italy and Spain supplied acute and convalescent COVID-19 samples. PBMCs, B-cell-depleted T cells, or T cells provided the cDNA or gDNA that made up the material.

How the authors handled the data: Estimation of nucleated cell counts relied on the amplification of reference gene primers. The table came from immunoSEQ multiplex PCR; TCRdb's copy has only in-frame clones and leaves some out. The V and J calls and clone size are taken from that table; D and trimming were inferred from the DNA. This sample carries roughly 280,000 clones, 89% of them seen once, and the ten largest clones take roughly 2.1%. The sequencing sample was made of peripheral blood. The source of this sequence is a middle-aged man with acute or convalescent COVID-19.

Here the CDR3 DNA reads TGTGCCAGCAGCTTAGGCGTTGGGTCGGGGAACACTGAAGCTTTCTTT. The encoded protein is CASSLGVGSGNTEAFF. This chain uses TRBV7-9 with TRBJ1-1; no definite D call. CDR1 is SEHNR and CDR2 is FQNEAQ in the germline V gene (reference sequence). The CDR3 totals 16 residues. The germline V and J ends were trimmed by 1 base and 1 base, with 13 bases remaining between them.